The 2 T cell receptor beta chains presented below share a single source sample, sequenced in a study of T cell responses to AZD1222 COVID-19 vaccine. Clones were sequenced by immunoSEQ multiplex PCR, and TCRdb holds only the in-frame ones, with some missing. This table has approximately 100,000 clones, over 85% appearing once. Sequencing was performed on peripheral blood, taken on day 0 of MenACWY control vaccination. Receptor source: an adult in good health.

The CDR3 DNA reads TGTGCCAGCAGCTTGGTGAGCGGGAGAAATGATCCGAATGAGCAGTTCTTC. It encodes CASSLVSGRNDPNEQFF. The rearrangement uses TRBV5-5 and TRBJ2-1; TRBD2 agrees at 8 bases. Germline V gene sequence: CDR1 SGHKS, CDR2 YYEKEE (reference sequence). This CDR3 has 17 amino acids. Trimming cost V 0 bases and J 7 bases; bases outside gene matches: 12.

This rearrangement joins TRBV5-1 to TRBJ2-3; D not resolved. The CDR3 covers 12 residues. CDR1 is SGHRS, CDR2 YFSETQ, per germline. V lost 4 bases and J 7 bases, leaving 10 bases between the germline ends. The CDR3 DNA reads as TGCGCCAGCAGCCCGGAAGGGAATACGCAGTATTTT. Translating gives CASSPEGNTQYF.